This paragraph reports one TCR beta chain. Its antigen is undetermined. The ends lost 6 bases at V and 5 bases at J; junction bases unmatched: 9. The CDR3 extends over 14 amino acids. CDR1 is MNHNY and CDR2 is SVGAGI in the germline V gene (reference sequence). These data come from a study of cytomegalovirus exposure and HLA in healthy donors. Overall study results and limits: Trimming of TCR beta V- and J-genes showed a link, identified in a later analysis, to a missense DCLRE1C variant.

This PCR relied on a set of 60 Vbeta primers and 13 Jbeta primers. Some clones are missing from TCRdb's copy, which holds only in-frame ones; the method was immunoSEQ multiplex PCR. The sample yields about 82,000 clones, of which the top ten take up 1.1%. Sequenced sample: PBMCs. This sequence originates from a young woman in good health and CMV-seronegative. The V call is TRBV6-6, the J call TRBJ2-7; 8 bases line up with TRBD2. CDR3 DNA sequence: TGTGCCAGCAGACCCGGACTAGCAGGGGACGAGCAGTACTTC. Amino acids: CASRPGLAGDEQYF.